This TCR beta chain stems from a study of blood T cell repertoires in COVID-19. The wider study: Italy, Spain and the United States were the sources of the convalescent and acute COVID-19 samples.

Data came from immunoSEQ multiplex PCR; TCRdb stores just in-frame clones and leaves some out. In the table there are 150,000 to 200,000 clones, roughly 80% of which are singletons. Germline V lookup: CDR1 SNHLY, CDR2 FYNNEI. The CDR3 is 13 amino acids. V shed 6 bases and J shed 4 bases, with 12 bases lying between them. The sample was peripheral blood. The rearrangement uses TRBV2 and TRBJ2-5, with D perhaps matching TRBD2 (5 bases). This TCR was recovered from a man in his sixties with active or convalescent COVID-19. The CDR3 is CASRDLGLETQYF. In DNA, the CDR3 is TGTGCCAGCAGGGACTTGGGCTTAGAGACCCAGTACTTC.